Each of the 17 T cell receptor beta chains below was sequenced from the same sample in a study of T cells in Graves' hyperthyroidism and ophthalmopathy. TCR beta CDR3 regions were amplified from RNA. When the TCR CDR3 underwent first-round RT-PCR, the HTBI primer set was used. Using its own MiXCR run on the multiplex PCR reads, TCRdb lists one record per CDR3 protein. The table has hundreds of thousands of distinct CDR3 sequences, roughly 37% seen once. The sequenced sample consisted of blood. The receptor source for this set is a man aged 18-30 years with Graves' hyperthyroidism.

The chain couples TRBV5-1 to TRBJ1-1, with no clear D. The germline V gene encodes CDR1 SGHRS and CDR2 YFSETQ. The CDR3 has 15 residues. The V end lost 0 bases, the J end lost 5 bases, and 14 bases lay between the germline ends. The CDR3 spells CASSLVEGMETEAFF. The CDR3 coding sequence is TGCGCCAGCAGCTTGGTCGAGGGAATGGAAACTGAAGCTTTCTTT.

This clonotype was counted at least ten times. The V gene is TRBV19, the J gene TRBJ2-5; D perhaps matches TRBD1 (6 bases). The V gene's germline CDR1 is LNHDA and CDR2 SQIVND (reference sequence). V was pared by 4 bases and J by 3 bases, with 9 bases between. This CDR3 is built from 13 residues. Here the CDR3 DNA reads TGTGCCAGTAGTAGAACAGGGAAAGAGACCCAGTACTTC. As protein: CASSRTGKETQYF.

This clonotype was counted a few times. J is TRBJ2-2 and V is TRBV5-1; TRBD1 might be the D (5 bases). The CDR3 extends over 12 amino acids. V dropped 6 bases and J dropped 5 bases, with 8 bases sitting between them. Germline values: CDR1 SGHRS, CDR2 YFSETQ. The CDR3 region is CASMDTTGELFF. Here the CDR3 DNA reads TGCGCCAGCATGGACACAACCGGGGAGCTGTTTTTT.

This clonotype was seen a handful of times. This chain links TRBV11-2 with TRBJ2-5; TRBD2 aligns across 13 bases. The CDR3 runs to 18 residues. Trimming removed 3 bases from V and 1 base from J; junction bases left unmatched: 8. Germline CDR1 reads SGHAT; CDR2 reads FQNNGV. CDR3 in amino acids: CASSLQGLAGVLQETQYF. The CDR3, as DNA: TGTGCCAGCAGCTTGCAAGGACTAGCGGGGGTACTCCAAGAGACCCAGTACTTC.

In this sample, this clonotype turned up a few times. This chain links TRBV6-5 with TRBJ1-2, with D maybe TRBD1 (5 bases). The length of the CDR3 is 13 residues. Germline lookup yields CDR1 MNHEY and CDR2 SVGAGI. The V end was cut by 0 bases, the J end by 6 bases, with 8 bases between. For the CDR3, the DNA is TGTGCCAGCAGTTACTCGGAGACAGATGGCTACACCTTC. Protein sequence: CASSYSETDGYTF.

In this sample, this clonotype turned up many times. This sequence joins TRBV2 and TRBJ1-5; perhaps TRBD1 as D (5 bases). The ends were cut back, 7 bases at V and 11 bases at J, with 15 bases in the middle. Germline CDR1 SNHLY, CDR2 FYNNEI. There are 12 residues in the CDR3. This CDR3 reads CASTGPSGAQHF. Written as DNA, the CDR3 is TGTGCCAGCACGGGGCCCTCCGGGGCCCAGCATTTT.

The chain links TRBV6-5 to TRBJ2-5, with 7 bases matching TRBD1. The CDR3 is made up of 13 amino acids. Germline values: CDR1 MNHEY, CDR2 SVGAGI. Trimming cost V 7 bases and J 3 bases; bases outside gene matches: 5. The CDR3 here is CASKGAVEETQYF. The CDR3 nucleotides are TGTGCCAGCAAGGGGGCAGTGGAAGAGACCCAGTACTTC.

V and J are TRBV6-5 and TRBJ2-2, with TRBD1 matching 7 bases. The CDR3 spans 13 residues. Germline lookup yields CDR1 MNHEY and CDR2 SVGAGI. V was clipped by 11 bases and J by 3 bases; unmatched bases: 6. CDR3 nucleotides: TGTGCCGGCGGACAGGCGGACACCGGGGAGCTGTTTTTT. Translated, it gives CAGGQADTGELFF.

For the CDR3, the DNA is TGTGCCACCGCCTACGTGGAAGATACGCAGTATTTT. Amino acids: CATAYVEDTQYF. V usage is TRBV25-1 and J usage is TRBJ2-3; D uncertain. V lost 10 bases to trimming and J lost 5 bases, with 13 bases between them. CDR3 length: 12 residues. Germline CDR1 and CDR2: MGHDK and SYGVNS.

The chain has TRBV7-9 and TRBJ1-6; 7 nucleotides match TRBD1. The CDR3 extends over 14 amino acids. J lost 10 bases, V lost 6 bases, and 9 bases had no gene match. Germline V lookup: CDR1 SEHNR, CDR2 FQNEAQ (reference sequence). CDR3 sequence (DNA): TGTGCCAGCAGTGACAGGGCGGTGGCGTCACCCCTCCACTTT. Translating it yields CASSDRAVASPLHF.

This clonotype has ten or more counts. V is TRBV7-2 and J is TRBJ2-7; D call uncertain. CDR1 SGHTA and CDR2 FQGNSA come from the germline V gene. The CDR3 consists of 13 residues. V shed 5 bases and J shed 4 bases, with 12 bases lying between them. The CDR3 bases are TGTGCCAGCAGCCGTCGGACGGATTACGAGCAGTACTTC. This codes for CASSRRTDYEQYF. The variable domain in full, completed from reference TRBV7-2 and TRBJ2-7, reads GAGVSQSPSNKVTEKGKDVELRCDPISGHTALYWYRQSLGQGLEFLIYFQGNSAPDKSGLPSDRFSAERTGGSVSTLTIQRTQQEDSAVYLCASSRRTDYEQYFGPGTRLTVT.

This clonotype was found many times. The V call is TRBV19, the J call TRBJ1-2, with a possible D match to TRBD1 (5 bases). The germline V and J ends were trimmed by 3 bases and 4 bases, with 12 bases remaining between them. This CDR3 comprises 14 residues. Germline V CDR1 and CDR2: LNHDA, SQIVND (reference sequence). This chain's CDR3 is CASSILIDSYGYTF. The CDR3 DNA is TGTGCCAGTAGTATCTTGATTGACAGCTATGGCTACACCTTC.

This clonotype was observed a handful of times. J is TRBJ1-4 and V is TRBV2, with D uncertain. The ends were cut back, 6 bases at V and 5 bases at J, with 7 bases in the middle. The CDR3 is made up of 12 amino acids. CDR1 is SNHLY and CDR2 is FYNNEI in the germline V gene. CDR3 DNA sequence: TGTGCCAGCAGCCAAGAGAATGAAAAACTGTTTTTT. It encodes CASSQENEKLFF.

This clonotype was observed many times. One junction end does not reproduce the germline sequence, and a read error may be involved. The rearrangement links TRBV5-1 to TRBJ1-1, with a weak D call TRBD1 (5 bases). This CDR3 is 13 amino acids long. Germline CDR1 SGHRS, CDR2 YFSETQ. This chain's CDR3 is CASSLGVSTEAFF. In DNA form, the CDR3 reads TGTGCCAGCAGCTTAGGGGTGAGCACTGAAGCTTTCTTT.

The chain joins TRBV15 to TRBJ1-2; 8 bases match TRBD1. Germline lookup yields CDR1 LNHNV and CDR2 YYDKDF (reference sequence). The CDR3 spans 14 residues. V dropped 1 base and J dropped 8; count of bases not matched to a gene: 6. The CDR3 is CATSRGTGRGGYTF. The CDR3 DNA is TGTGCCACCAGCAGAGGGACAGGGAGGGGAGGCTACACCTTC.

This clonotype was recorded a few times. The CDR3 region has the DNA TGTGCCAGCAGCTCTGACGTTCTCAGTGGCTCCTACGAGCAGTACTTC. This gives the protein CASSSDVLSGSYEQYF. This chain uses TRBV7-9 with TRBJ2-7, with D unresolved. Germline V lookup: CDR1 SEHNR, CDR2 FQNEAQ (reference sequence). The CDR3 contains 16 residues. Trimming stripped 4 bases from V and 0 bases from J, with 16 bases between.

This chain links TRBV19 with TRBJ2-7, with 12 bases aligning to TRBD2. Germline CDR1 is LNHDA and CDR2 is SQIVND (reference sequence). The CDR3 is 13 residues long. The J segment lost 3 bases and the V segment lost 9 bases, leaving 3 bases of the junction unmatched. Here the CDR3 reads CASQTSGSYEQYF. For the CDR3, the DNA is TGTGCCAGCCAGACTAGCGGGAGCTACGAGCAGTACTTC.